These T cell receptor beta chains were read from a single sample in a study of shared clonotypes between healthy human individuals. Clones were read by immunoSEQ multiplex PCR, and TCRdb kept only the in-frame ones, dropping some. The top ten hold 12% of the sample, which has hundreds of thousands of clones, roughly 79% seen once. The sequenced sample was PBMCs. The receptor source for this set is a woman between 35 and 50 years old in good health. Some clones in this sample may be carry-over from other donors' samples. CDR3s include the opening cysteine and the closing phenylalanine or tryptophan. A D gene is named only where the DNA matches it firmly. Expanded clones get a size class; other rows say once, few or many, or leave the size out.

CDR3aa: CASSFSPTAADTQYF
CDR3nt: TGTGCCAGCAGCTTCTCCCCAACCGCAGCGGATACGCAGTATTTT
v_gene: TRBV7-8
abundance: -
j_gene: TRBJ2-3
d_gene: -

CDR3aa: CAWSVRGIWTEAFF
CDR3nt: TGTGCCTGGAGTGTACGAGGGATATGGACTGAAGCTTTCTTT
v_gene: TRBV30
abundance: -
j_gene: TRBJ1-1
d_gene: -

CDR3aa: CASSLDINTEAFF
CDR3nt: TGCGCCAGCAGCTTGGATATAAACACTGAAGCTTTCTTT
v_gene: TRBV5-1
abundance: -
j_gene: TRBJ1-1
d_gene: -

CDR3aa: CASSKTGGSTGELFF
CDR3nt: TGTGCCAGCAGTAAGACAGGGGGCAGCACCGGGGAGCTGTTTTTT
v_gene: TRBV6-1
abundance: -
j_gene: TRBJ2-2
d_gene: TRBD1

CDR3aa: CASSLQGERGYTF
CDR3nt: TGTGCCAGCAGTCTACAGGGTGAGCGTGGCTACACCTTC
v_gene: TRBV2
abundance: -
j_gene: TRBJ1-2
d_gene: -

CDR3aa: CASSTGATGGETQYF
CDR3nt: TGTGCCAGCAGTACCGGAGCGACAGGGGGAGAGACCCAGTACTTC
v_gene: TRBV9
abundance: -
j_gene: TRBJ2-5
d_gene: TRBD1

CDR3aa: CASSLVLAGGDEQFF
CDR3nt: TGTGCCAGCAGCTTAGTACTAGCGGGAGGAGATGAGCAGTTCTTC
v_gene: TRBV7-8
abundance: -
j_gene: TRBJ2-1
d_gene: TRBD2

CDR3aa: CASSLSMQGANEQFF
CDR3nt: TGCGCCAGCAGCTTGTCAATGCAGGGGGCAAACGAGCAGTTCTTC
v_gene: TRBV5-1
abundance: once
j_gene: TRBJ2-1
d_gene: TRBD1

CDR3aa: CASSFKSSYEQYF
CDR3nt: TGTGCCAGCAGCTTTAAGAGCTCCTACGAGCAGTACTTC
v_gene: TRBV11-2
abundance: once
j_gene: TRBJ2-7
d_gene: -

CDR3aa: CASSFGGRSGTDTQYF
CDR3nt: TGTGCCAGCAGTTTCGGGGGGAGGAGTGGCACAGATACGCAGTATTTT
v_gene: TRBV27
abundance: few
j_gene: TRBJ2-3
d_gene: TRBD2

CDR3aa: CASSAAGSSYNEQFF
CDR3nt: TGTGCCAGCAGCGCAGCGGGTAGCTCCTACAATGAGCAGTTCTTC
v_gene: TRBV7-3
abundance: -
j_gene: TRBJ2-1
d_gene: -

CDR3aa: CASTRPGQGVGNQPQHF
CDR3nt: TGTGCCAGCACCCGCCCCGGACAGGGTGTGGGCAATCAGCCCCAGCATTTT
v_gene: TRBV28
abundance: -
j_gene: TRBJ1-5
d_gene: TRBD1

CDR3aa: CAWSRQGPYGYTF
CDR3nt: TGTGCCTGGAGCAGACAGGGCCCCTATGGCTACACCTTC
v_gene: TRBV30
abundance: many
j_gene: TRBJ1-2
d_gene: TRBD1

CDR3aa: CASSLAVGGTQYF
CDR3nt: TGTGCTAGCAGCTTAGCCGTGGGAGGGACGCAGTATTTT
v_gene: TRBV7-7
abundance: once
j_gene: TRBJ2-3
d_gene: TRBD2

CDR3aa: CASSLDARVNYGYTF
CDR3nt: TGTGCCAGCAGCTTAGACGCCAGGGTAAACTATGGCTACACCTTC
v_gene: TRBV7-2
abundance: -
j_gene: TRBJ1-2
d_gene: -

CDR3aa: CASSEWGQAIAGANVLTF
CDR3nt: TGTGCCAGCAGTGAATGGGGACAGGCTATCGCTGGGGCCAACGTCCTGACTTTC
v_gene: TRBV6-1
abundance: -
j_gene: TRBJ2-6
d_gene: TRBD1

CDR3aa: CASSHRDPAKNIQYF
CDR3nt: TGTGCCAGCAGCCATAGGGATCCAGCCAAAAACATTCAGTACTTC
v_gene: TRBV5-4
abundance: -
j_gene: TRBJ2-4
d_gene: -

CDR3aa: CASSALTGKETQYF
CDR3nt: TGTGCCAGCAGCGCCCTGACAGGCAAAGAGACCCAGTACTTC
v_gene: TRBV2
abundance: -
j_gene: TRBJ2-5
d_gene: -

CDR3aa: CASRYSGTSNTGELFF
CDR3nt: TGTGCCAGCAGATACTCGGGGACATCGAACACCGGGGAGCTGTTTTTT
v_gene: TRBV7-9
abundance: once
j_gene: TRBJ2-2
d_gene: -

CDR3aa: CASSLVGQGYGYTF
CDR3nt: TGTGCCAGCAGCTTAGTGGGGCAGGGTTATGGCTACACCTTC
v_gene: TRBV7-2
abundance: -
j_gene: TRBJ1-2
d_gene: -

CDR3aa: CASSLAGGTYEQYF
CDR3nt: TGTGCCAGCAGTTTGGCGGGGGGAACCTACGAGCAGTACTTC
v_gene: TRBV28
abundance: -
j_gene: TRBJ2-7
d_gene: TRBD2

CDR3aa: CASSLQGDSSYEQYF
CDR3nt: TGCGCCAGCAGCTTACAGGGGGACAGCTCCTACGAGCAGTACTTC
v_gene: TRBV5-1
abundance: -
j_gene: TRBJ2-7
d_gene: TRBD1

CDR3aa: CASSPYRGANTGELFF
CDR3nt: TGTGCCAGCTCACCGTACAGGGGGGCGAACACCGGGGAGCTGTTTTTT
v_gene: TRBV18
abundance: -
j_gene: TRBJ2-2
d_gene: TRBD1

CDR3aa: CARETGLNTGELFF
CDR3nt: TGTGCCAGAGAAACCGGACTGAACACCGGGGAGCTGTTTTTT
v_gene: TRBV6-1
abundance: -
j_gene: TRBJ2-2
d_gene: -

CDR3aa: CSVSGQRRTEAFF
CDR3nt: TGCAGCGTTTCCGGACAGAGGAGAACTGAAGCTTTCTTT
v_gene: TRBV29-1
abundance: few
j_gene: TRBJ1-1
d_gene: -

CDR3aa: CAWTRTSGSYEQFF
CDR3nt: TGTGCCTGGACCCGGACTAGCGGGAGTTATGAGCAGTTCTTC
v_gene: TRBV30
abundance: -
j_gene: TRBJ2-1
d_gene: TRBD2

CDR3aa: CSVEGGLAGGIDTQYF
CDR3nt: TGCAGCGTTGAAGGTGGACTAGCGGGAGGGATAGATACGCAGTATTTT
v_gene: TRBV29-1
abundance: once
j_gene: TRBJ2-3
d_gene: TRBD2

CDR3aa: CSVGRGGLYEQYF
CDR3nt: TGCAGCGTTGGCAGGGGAGGGCTCTACGAGCAGTACTTC
v_gene: TRBV29-1
abundance: -
j_gene: TRBJ2-7
d_gene: -

CDR3aa: CASSLGEYEQYF
CDR3nt: TGTGCCAGCAGCCTCGGGGAGTACGAGCAGTACTTC
v_gene: TRBV5-6
abundance: once
j_gene: TRBJ2-7
d_gene: -

CDR3aa: CASSKKTGRNYGYTF
CDR3nt: TGTGCCAGCAGCAAAAAGACAGGGAGAAACTATGGCTACACCTTC
v_gene: TRBV27
abundance: few
j_gene: TRBJ1-2
d_gene: TRBD1

CDR3aa: CASSPGSAMRNTGELFF
CDR3nt: TGTGCCAGCTCACCAGGCTCGGCGATGAGAAACACCGGGGAGCTGTTTTTT
v_gene: TRBV18
abundance: -
j_gene: TRBJ2-2
d_gene: -

CDR3aa: CAISGWVAGVETQYF
CDR3nt: TGTGCCATCAGTGGCTGGGTAGCGGGAGTGGAGACCCAGTACTTC
v_gene: TRBV10-3
abundance: -
j_gene: TRBJ2-5
d_gene: TRBD2

CDR3aa: CASSRRDTNQPQHF
CDR3nt: TGTGCCAGCAGTCGCCGGGACACCAATCAGCCCCAGCATTTT
v_gene: TRBV28
abundance: -
j_gene: TRBJ1-5
d_gene: -

CDR3aa: CSVEDPGRGETQYF
CDR3nt: TGCAGCGTTGAAGATCCGGGCCGAGGAGAGACCCAGTACTTC
v_gene: TRBV29-1
abundance: -
j_gene: TRBJ2-5
d_gene: -

CDR3aa: CASSPSLAVEADTQYF
CDR3nt: TGTGCCAGCTCACCCTCACTAGCGGTTGAGGCAGATACGCAGTATTTT
v_gene: TRBV18
abundance: -
j_gene: TRBJ2-3
d_gene: TRBD2